The 5 T cell receptor beta chains given below trace back to one sample, sequenced in a study of vaccination effects on CD4 cells after COVID-19. Their antigens remain unidentified. Viral peptide pool expansion of antigen-specific CD4+ T cells preceded sequencing in the ViraFEST assay. Culture proceeded for approximately 9 days, and CD4+ T cells were then isolated. In the vaccine recipients, nucleocapsid antibodies were negative and there was no prior SARS-CoV-2 infection. Sequenced by immunoSEQ multiplex PCR; TCRdb stores in-frame clones only, minus some. Seen here are 70,000 or so clones, about four fifths observed once, and the top ten hold 2.5% to 3.5%. This sample comprised CD4+ T cells from PBMCs cultured with HCoV-NL63 spike peptides, obtained before COVID-19 vaccination. These receptors came from a human donor who received a COVID-19 vaccine.

V and J are TRBV10-3 and TRBJ1-2; D remains unclear. In germline, CDR1 is ENHRY, CDR2 SYGVKD. Trimming pared 10 bases from V and 5 bases from J, leaving 17 bases between. CDR3 length: 13 residues. CDR3 sequence: CATQVAGQYGYTF. Written as DNA, the CDR3 is TGTGCCACCCAGGTTGCGGGTCAGTATGGCTACACCTTC.

The rearrangement joins TRBV6-6 to TRBJ2-7; maybe TRBD1 (6 bases). V gave up 3 bases and J gave up 2 bases, with 14 bases separating them. Germline V gene sequence: CDR1 MNHNY, CDR2 SVGAGI (reference sequence). The CDR3 runs to 15 residues. This CDR3 is CASSYTGQRPYEQYV. The CDR3 DNA reads TGTGCCAGCAGTTATACGGGACAAAGGCCCTACGAGCAGTACGTC.

The chain combines TRBV19 with TRBJ1-2, with 8 nucleotides matching TRBD1. The V and J ends lost 6 bases and 4 bases, in that order; junction bases with no gene match: 13. There are 16 residues in the CDR3. Germline V lookup: CDR1 LNHDA, CDR2 SQIVND (reference sequence). For the CDR3, the DNA is TGTGCCAGTAGATCTCCGGGACAGGCGACGGGCTATGGCTACACCTTC. Protein sequence: CASRSPGQATGYGYTF.

Worth noting for this clone: The same CDR3 is also encoded by other DNA sequences in this sample. This chain connects TRBV15 to TRBJ1-1, with unresolved D. V dropped 1 base and J dropped 2 bases, with 5 bases sitting between them. CDR1 and CDR2 from the germline V gene are LNHNV and YYDKDF (reference sequence). This CDR3 has 13 amino acids. CDR3 amino acids: CATSRAGNTEAFF. CDR3 bases: TGTGCCACCAGCAGAGCCGGAAACACTGAAGCTTTCTTT.

V is TRBV4-1 and J is TRBJ2-2; D call uncertain. The CDR3 has 15 residues. The germline CDR1 and CDR2 sequences are MGHRA and YSYEKL. Trimming cost V 1 base and J 1 base, with 7 bases left between them. The CDR3: CASSQVARNTGELFF. As DNA, the CDR3 is TGCGCCAGCAGCCAAGTCGCTAGGAACACCGGGGAGCTGTTTTTT.